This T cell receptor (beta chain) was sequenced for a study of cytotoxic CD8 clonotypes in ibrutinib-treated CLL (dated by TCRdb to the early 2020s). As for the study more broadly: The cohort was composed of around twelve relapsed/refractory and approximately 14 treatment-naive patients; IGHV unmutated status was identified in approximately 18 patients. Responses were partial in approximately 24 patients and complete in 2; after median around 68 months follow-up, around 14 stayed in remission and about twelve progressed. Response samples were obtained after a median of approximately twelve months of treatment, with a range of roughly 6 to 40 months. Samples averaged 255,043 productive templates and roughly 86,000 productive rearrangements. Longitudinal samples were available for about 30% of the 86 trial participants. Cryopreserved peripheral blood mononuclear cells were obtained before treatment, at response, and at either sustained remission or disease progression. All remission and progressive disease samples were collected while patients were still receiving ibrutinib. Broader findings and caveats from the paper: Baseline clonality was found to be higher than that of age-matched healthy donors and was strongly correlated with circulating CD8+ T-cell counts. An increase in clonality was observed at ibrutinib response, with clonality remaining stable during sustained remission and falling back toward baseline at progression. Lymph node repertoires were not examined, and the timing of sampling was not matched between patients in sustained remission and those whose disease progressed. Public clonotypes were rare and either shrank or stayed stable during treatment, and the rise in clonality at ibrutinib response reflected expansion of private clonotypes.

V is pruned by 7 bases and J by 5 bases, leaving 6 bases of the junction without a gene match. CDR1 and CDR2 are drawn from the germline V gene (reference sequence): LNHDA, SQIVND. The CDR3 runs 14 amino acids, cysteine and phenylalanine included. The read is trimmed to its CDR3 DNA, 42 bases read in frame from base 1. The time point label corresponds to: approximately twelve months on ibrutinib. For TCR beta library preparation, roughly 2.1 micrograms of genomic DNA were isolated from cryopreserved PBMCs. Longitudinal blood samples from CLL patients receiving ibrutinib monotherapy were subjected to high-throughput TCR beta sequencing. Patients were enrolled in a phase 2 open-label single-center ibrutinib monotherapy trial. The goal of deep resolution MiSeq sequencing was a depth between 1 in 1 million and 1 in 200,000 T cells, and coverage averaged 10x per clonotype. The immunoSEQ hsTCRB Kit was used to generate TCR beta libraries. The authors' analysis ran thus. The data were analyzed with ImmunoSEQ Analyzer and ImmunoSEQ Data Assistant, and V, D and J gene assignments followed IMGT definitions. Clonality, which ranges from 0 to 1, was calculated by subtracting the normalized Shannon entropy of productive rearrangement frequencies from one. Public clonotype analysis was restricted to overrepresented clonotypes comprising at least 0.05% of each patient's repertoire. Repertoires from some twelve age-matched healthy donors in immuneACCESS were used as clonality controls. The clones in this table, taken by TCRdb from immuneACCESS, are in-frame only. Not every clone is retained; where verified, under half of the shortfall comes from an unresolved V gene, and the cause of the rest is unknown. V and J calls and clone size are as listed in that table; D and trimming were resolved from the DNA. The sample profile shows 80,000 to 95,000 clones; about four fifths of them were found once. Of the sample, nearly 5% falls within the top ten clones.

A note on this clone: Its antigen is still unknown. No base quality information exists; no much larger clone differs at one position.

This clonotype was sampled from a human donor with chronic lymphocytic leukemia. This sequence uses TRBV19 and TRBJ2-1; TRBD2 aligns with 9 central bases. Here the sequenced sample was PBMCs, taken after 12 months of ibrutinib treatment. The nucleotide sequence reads TGTGCCAGTATGGGACTAGCTCTTCACAATGAGCAGTTCTTC. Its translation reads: CASMGLALHNEQFF.